This TCR beta chain stems from a study of neurological immune-mediated disorders. The study, taken as a whole, reports: One cluster of related CDR3 sequences contained, by phylogenetic grouping, the repertoires of 18 of 34 multiple sclerosis patients and formed a possible signature.

This clonotype was recorded at least ten times. The antigen is not known. Time point reported: longitudinal time-point 2. The cDNA was synthesized by 5'RACE incorporating 10-nucleotide random UMIs. TCRdb used MiXCR to reprocess the 5' RACE reads, holding one entry per CDR3 protein. Altogether 80,000 to 100,000 distinct CDR3 sequences are present, around 6% being singletons, with the ten largest covering approximately 7.9%. Input material: PBMCs. The sequence was collected from an older woman with multiple sclerosis.

The CDR3 here is CASSLLVAGNEQFF. The CDR3 bases are TGCGCCAGCAGCTTGTTGGTAGCGGGCAATGAGCAGTTCTTC. The genes are TRBV5-1 and TRBJ2-1; TRBD2 aligns across 7 bases. Germline values: CDR1 SGHRS, CDR2 YFSETQ. The ends lost 1 base at V and 6 bases at J; junction bases unmatched: 4. The CDR3 totals 14 residues.